This entry concerns a single T cell receptor (beta chain). The data derive from a study of blood T cell repertoires in COVID-19. V trimming: 5 bases; J trimming: 1 base; junction bases outside the gene matches: 5. CDR3 size: 15 residues. Germline V gene data show CDR1 as LGHNT and CDR2 as FRNRAP. Produced via immunoSEQ multiplex PCR; TCRdb's table is partial and in-frame only. Of fewer than 600,000 clones listed, more than 75% are singletons. The sequenced material came from PBMCs or T cells enriched from blood (not recorded which). This chain uses TRBV12-5 with TRBJ1-1; TRBD1 matches at 9 bases. The source is a woman in her forties who had recovered from COVID-19. The CDR3 protein is CASGTGQGTNTEAFF. CDR3 coding DNA: TGTGCTAGTGGTACCGGACAGGGGACGAACACTGAAGCTTTCTTT.